The present entry profiles one T cell receptor beta chain with its context. This entry belongs to a study of cytomegalovirus exposure and HLA in healthy donors. Germline-derived CDR1 and CDR2 are MGHRA and YSYEKL. CDR3 length equals 16 residues. V was pared by 1 base and J by 0 bases, with 4 bases of the junction left unmatched. The primer mix had 60 Vbeta and 13 Jbeta primers. Generated by immunoSEQ multiplex PCR, the TCRdb table keeps only in-frame clones and is missing some. The repertoire holds around 130,000 clones, with 8.5% to 10% as singletons. The sample consisted of PBMCs. The TCR was taken from a man aged 35 to 55 in good health and CMV-seronegative. This chain joins TRBV4-1 and TRBJ2-3; 7 positions agree with TRBD2. CDR3 bases: TGCGCCAGCAGCCAAGGACTAGCCTCTAGCACAGATACGCAGTATTTT. It translates to CASSQGLASSTDTQYF.